This T cell receptor (beta chain) was recorded in a study of T-cell reconstitution after alpha-beta-depleted transplantation in children. Germline V CDR1 and CDR2: LNHNV, YYDKDF (reference sequence). The CDR3 has 13 residues. The V and J ends lost 3 bases and 4 bases respectively, with 9 bases between them. Unique molecular identifiers were incorporated into the prepared TCRbeta library. TCRdb reanalysed the PCR reads using MiXCR and keeps one entry per CDR3 protein. The sample lists some 600,000 distinct CDR3 sequences, over 15% occurring once. This receptor was taken from a human donor who donated a stem cell graft to a child with acute myeloid leukemia. V usage is TRBV15 and J usage is TRBJ1-1; D is possibly TRBD1 (6 bases). Here the sequenced sample was PBMCs from the stem cell graft donor, taken from the stem cell graft. CDR3 in DNA: TGTGCCACCAGCAGGGACAGCACCACTGAAGCTTTCTTT. Residues: CATSRDSTTEAFF.